Each of the 29 T cell receptor beta chains below was sequenced from the same sample in a study of blood T cell repertoires in COVID-19. Clones were sequenced by immunoSEQ multiplex PCR, and TCRdb holds only the in-frame ones, with some missing. This table holds hundreds of thousands of clones, 75% to 90% found once. Sequenced input: peripheral blood. The source of these receptors is a woman in her fifties or sixties with COVID-19, enrolled during active disease.

The chain is built from TRBV10-3 and TRBJ1-2, with a possible D match to TRBD1 (6 bases). Germline CDR1 is ENHRY and CDR2 is SYGVKD. Deletions cut 7 bases from V and 0 bases from J, with 15 bases between. The CDR3 covers 15 residues. The CDR3 sequence is CAITQGQPANYGYTF. In DNA, the CDR3 is TGTGCCATCACCCAAGGACAGCCAGCTAACTATGGCTACACCTTC.

This rearrangement joins TRBV19 to TRBJ1-2; TRBD1 might be the D (6 bases). CDR1 and CDR2 from the germline V gene are LNHDA and SQIVND (reference sequence). The V end was cut by 7 bases, the J end by 8 bases, with 14 bases between. This CDR3 has 12 amino acids. The CDR3 is CASTHRVGGYTF. CDR3 sequence (DNA): TGTGCCAGTACCCACAGGGTAGGAGGCTACACCTTC.

This clone occurred a few times. J is TRBJ2-2 and V is TRBV6-6, with 15 bases aligning to TRBD2. Trimming cost V 5 bases and J 3 bases; bases outside gene matches: 4. Germline V gene sequence: CDR1 MNHNY, CDR2 SVGAGI (reference sequence). CDR3 length equals 17 residues. The CDR3 coding sequence is TGTGCCAGCAGTCGGACTAGCGGGAGGGCTTACACCGGGGAGCTGTTTTTT. This codes for CASSRTSGRAYTGELFF.

This chain joins TRBV6-2 or TRBV6-3 and TRBJ1-1; D might be TRBD1 (6 bases). V lost 2 bases and J lost 0, with 19 bases in between. Germline values: CDR1 MNHEY, CDR2 SVGEGT. This CDR3 has 18 amino acids. CDR3 DNA: TGTGCCAGCAGTTACGACTCAAACTTCAGGGGTTTGAACACTGAAGCTTTCTTT. Its translation: CASSYDSNFRGLNTEAFF.

The V gene is TRBV2, the J gene TRBJ2-7, with 7 positions matching TRBD1. The CDR3 consists of 13 residues. The germline V gene encodes CDR1 SNHLY and CDR2 FYNNEI. The V and J ends lost 5 bases and 2 bases, in that order; junction bases with no gene match: 3. CDR3 amino acids: CASSRQGPYEQYF. Here the CDR3 DNA reads TGTGCCAGCAGTCGACAGGGACCCTACGAGCAGTACTTC.

J is TRBJ1-2 and V is TRBV19, with D uncertain. The CDR3 runs to 14 residues. Per the germline V gene, CDR1 is LNHDA and CDR2 is SQIVND (reference sequence). The V end was cut by 6 bases, the J end by 6 bases, with 17 bases between. As DNA, the CDR3 is TGTGCCAGTAGACCACCGCCGGGTTACGATGGCTACACCTTC. This encodes CASRPPPGYDGYTF.

CDR3 DNA sequence: TGTGCCTGGAGTGGTCGACAGGGGGCAGCTGGGTTCCTGGCCGAAGCTTTCTTT. Amino acid sequence: CAWSGRQGAAGFLAEAFF. The chain is built from TRBV30 and TRBJ1-1; TRBD1 matches at 10 bases. V lost 1 base and J lost 8; bases outside the gene matches: 19. In germline, CDR1 is GTSNPN, CDR2 SVGIG (reference sequence). The CDR3 spans 18 residues.

The chain links TRBV6-5 to TRBJ1-6, with 9 nucleotides matching TRBD1. J was trimmed by 10 bases and V by 6 bases; bases with no gene match: 4. Germline CDR1 reads MNHEY; CDR2 reads SVGAGI. This CDR3 has 13 residues. The CDR3 protein is CASSTGGSSPLHF. For the CDR3, the DNA is TGTGCCAGCAGCACAGGGGGCTCATCACCCCTCCACTTT.

The chain links TRBV2 to TRBJ2-7; 7 bases are a match to TRBD2. Trimming at V came to 2 bases and at J to 0 bases, leaving 13 bases not matched to a gene. The CDR3 is made up of 18 amino acids. Germline V gene data show CDR1 as SNHLY and CDR2 as FYNNEI. The CDR3: CASSETEAGPLPSYEQYF. In DNA form, the CDR3 reads TGTGCCAGCAGTGAAACCGAAGCGGGACCCCTTCCCTCCTACGAGCAGTACTTC.

V usage is TRBV7-8 and J usage is TRBJ2-2, with 9 bases fitting TRBD1. In germline, CDR1 is SGHVS, CDR2 FQNEAQ. V was clipped by 0 bases and J by 6 bases; unmatched bases: 5. The CDR3 covers 16 residues. DNA of the CDR3: TGTGCCAGCAGCTTAGCGGGGGACAGGGATCCCGGGGAGCTGTTTTTT. Amino acid sequence: CASSLAGDRDPGELFF.

This sequence joins TRBV19 and TRBJ2-2; 7 positions agree with TRBD1. This CDR3 is built from 15 residues. The V and J ends lost 4 bases and 3 bases, in that order; junction bases with no gene match: 5. The germline V gene encodes CDR1 LNHDA and CDR2 SQIVND (reference sequence). The CDR3 reads CASSRGRGYTGELFF. The CDR3 coding sequence is TGTGCCAGTAGTAGGGGCAGGGGGTACACCGGGGAGCTGTTTTTT. Using reference TRBV19 and TRBJ2-2 for the parts outside the CDR3, the full variable domain is DGGITQSPKYLFRKEGQNVTLSCEQNLNHDAMYWYRQDPGQGLRLIYYSQIVNDFQKGDIAEGYSVSREKKESFPLTVTSAQKNPTAFYLCASSRGRGYTGELFFGEGSRLTVL.

The chain joins TRBV11-3 to TRBJ2-7, with D tentatively TRBD1 (6 bases). In germline, CDR1 is SGHNT, CDR2 YENEEA. This CDR3 region has 19 residues. The V and J ends lost 1 base and 3 bases respectively, with 25 bases between them. CDR3 nucleotides: TGTGCCAGCAGCTTAGGTCCCATGACGCGTATGTCACAGGGCTACGAGCAGTACTTC. Protein sequence: CASSLGPMTRMSQGYEQYF. The whole variable domain, remainder taken from reference TRBV11-3 and TRBJ2-7, is EAGVVQSPRYKIIEKKQPVAFWCNPISGHNTLYWYLQNLGQGPELLIRYENEEAVDDSQLPKDRFSAERLKGVDSTLKIQPAELGDSAVYLCASSLGPMTRMSQGYEQYFGPGTRLTVT.

This chain links TRBV10-3 with TRBJ2-1; 12 bases map to TRBD2. The CDR3 loop spans 16 amino acids. In germline, CDR1 is ENHRY, CDR2 SYGVKD. J lost 6 bases, V lost 6 bases, and 9 bases had no gene match. CDR3 in amino acids: CAISDQLAGGLNEQFF. The CDR3 nucleotides read TGTGCCATCAGCGATCAACTAGCGGGAGGACTCAATGAGCAGTTCTTC.

The genes are TRBV7-6 and TRBJ1-6; TRBD1 agrees at 9 bases. Germline trimming cut 5 bases from V and 4 bases from J; bases unmatched to any gene: 3. The CDR3 sequence is 15 residues long. Germline CDR1 SGHVS, CDR2 FNYEAQ. In DNA, the CDR3 is TGTGCCAGCAGCAAGGGACAGGGTTATAATTCACCCCTCCACTTT. Translated, it gives CASSKGQGYNSPLHF.

The chain carries TRBV18 and TRBJ1-1; possible D gene TRBD1, 6 bases. The V end was cut by 6 bases, the J end by 5 bases, with 22 bases between. Germline-derived CDR1 and CDR2 are KGHSH and LQKENI. CDR3 size: 16 residues. CDR3 region: CASSTAPGGRWTEAFF. The CDR3 DNA follows: TGTGCCAGCTCCACCGCTCCGGGGGGCAGGTGGACTGAAGCTTTCTTT.

The V and J genes are TRBV30 and TRBJ1-3; TRBD1 aligns across 11 bases. The CDR3 has 15 residues. Losses at the gene ends were 1 base for V and 5 bases for J; bases not matched to a gene: 4. The germline V gene has CDR1 GTSNPN and CDR2 SVGIG (reference sequence). The CDR3 coding sequence is TGTGCCTGGAGTGGGACAGGGGGCCGGAGAAACACCATATATTTT. This gives the protein CAWSGTGGRRNTIYF. The whole variable domain, remainder taken from reference TRBV30 and TRBJ1-3, is SQTIHQWPATLVQPVGSPLSLECTVEGTSNPNLYWYRQAAGRGLQLLFYSVGIGQISSEVPQNLSASRPQDRQFILSSKKLLLSDSGFYLCAWSGTGGRRNTIYFGEGSWLTVV.

The gene calls are TRBV18 and TRBJ2-5; the match to TRBD2 covers 11 bases. V dropped 6 bases and J dropped 1; count of bases not matched to a gene: 10. CDR3 length: 17 amino acids. Germline V CDR1 and CDR2: KGHSH, LQKENI. The CDR3 nucleotides are TGTGCCAGCTCCCGAACTTCCGGGACTAGCGGCCAAGAGACCCAGTACTTC. Its protein is CASSRTSGTSGQETQYF.

The rearrangement links TRBV18 to TRBJ2-5, with TRBD2 matching 7 bases. This CDR3 is 18 amino acids long. CDR1 and CDR2 from the germline V gene are KGHSH and LQKENI. The V and J ends lost 1 base and 2 bases, in that order; junction bases with no gene match: 13. The CDR3 nucleotides read TGTGCCAGCTCACCACGTCTAGCGGACACAGGAGGGCAAGAGACCCAGTACTTC. Protein sequence: CASSPRLADTGGQETQYF.

This sequence joins TRBV4-1 and TRBJ2-1, with 9 bases that match TRBD2. V lost 0 bases to trimming and J lost 3 bases; unmatched junction nucleotides: 6. CDR1 and CDR2 (germline): MGHRA, YSYEKL. The CDR3 length is 17 residues. CDR3 bases: TGCGCCAGCAGCCAAGAGTCCCTAGCGGGACTCTACAATGAGCAGTTCTTC. It yields the protein CASSQESLAGLYNEQFF.

The CDR3 loop reads CASSPRGGTEAFF. Written as DNA, the CDR3 is TGTGCCAGCTCACCCCGGGGAGGGACTGAAGCTTTCTTT. The chain is built from TRBV18 and TRBJ1-1; D remains ambiguous. Germline V CDR1 and CDR2: KGHSH, LQKENI. V lost 3 bases and J 5 bases, leaving 10 bases between the germline ends. The CDR3 consists of 13 residues.

The chain is built from TRBV6-5 and TRBJ2-1, with 10 bases matching TRBD2. The CDR3 contains 14 residues. From germline, CDR1 is MNHEY and CDR2 SVGAGI. V dropped 7 bases and J dropped 2; count of bases not matched to a gene: 2. The CDR3 sequence: CASTSGSPYNEQFF. As DNA, the CDR3 is TGTGCCAGCACTAGCGGGAGCCCCTACAATGAGCAGTTCTTC.

This chain uses TRBV29-1 with TRBJ2-7; 7 nucleotides match TRBD2. CDR1 SQVTM and CDR2 ANQGSEA come from the germline V gene. The CDR3 is made up of 18 amino acids. Unmatched junction bases numbered 25, after V lost 7 bases and J lost 4 bases. Written as DNA, the CDR3 is TGCAGCGCCATTCGGGTGGACGAGGCGGTCCCCGGGAGGTACGAGCAGTACTTC. It codes for CSAIRVDEAVPGRYEQYF.

The rearrangement links TRBV5-1 to TRBJ1-5; a possible D gene is TRBD1 (5 bases). The ends were cut back, 5 bases at V and 9 bases at J, with 24 bases in the middle. Looked up from germline, CDR1 is SGHRS and CDR2 is YFSETQ. This CDR3 has 16 amino acids. DNA for the CDR3: TGCGCCAGCAGGATCAAAGGGGCCTCGTCTCACGGGCCCCAGCATTTT. Translating gives CASRIKGASSHGPQHF.

This chain uses TRBV15 with TRBJ2-7, with D perhaps TRBD2 (6 bases). Germline V lookup: CDR1 LNHNV, CDR2 YYDKDF (reference sequence). V was pared by 4 bases and J by 1 base, with 17 bases between. The CDR3 sequence is 16 residues long. The DNA of the CDR3 is TGTGCCACCAGCACCCTTGGAGGGCTAGCGTCCTACGAGCAGTACTTC. Translating gives CATSTLGGLASYEQYF.

V is TRBV24-1 and J is TRBJ1-5, with 7 bases fitting TRBD1. With 9 bases clipped from V and 3 bases from J, the junction kept 7 bases outside the gene matches. The CDR3 spans 14 residues. Germline CDR1 reads KGHDR; CDR2 reads SFDVKD. The CDR3 here is CATAAGQVNQPQHF. The CDR3 nucleotides are TGTGCCACCGCAGCTGGACAGGTCAATCAGCCCCAGCATTTT.

The chain is built from TRBV12-5 and TRBJ1-2; TRBD1 is a possible D gene (5 bases). The V end lost 5 bases, the J end lost 9 bases, and 16 bases lay between the germline ends. The CDR3 sequence is 13 residues long. The V gene's germline CDR1 is LGHNT and CDR2 FRNRAP. Here the CDR3 reads CASGAPGPRSYTF. DNA for the CDR3: TGTGCTAGTGGTGCGCCAGGGCCACGGAGCTACACCTTC.

The chain employs TRBV5-8 and TRBJ1-6; D gene uncertain. Germline V CDR1 and CDR2: SGHTS, YDEGEE. The CDR3 length is 16 residues. Trimming took off 4 bases at V and 7 bases at J, with 18 bases between the two ends. Written as DNA, the CDR3 is TGTGCCAGCAGCAGACCCCGCGTAGGAGGCAATTCACCCCTCCACTTT. The encoded protein is CASSRPRVGGNSPLHF.

This chain uses TRBV18 with TRBJ1-2; 11 bases are a match to TRBD1. In germline, CDR1 is KGHSH, CDR2 LQKENI. V was pared by 4 bases and J by 8 bases, with 3 bases of the junction left unmatched. The CDR3 is made up of 13 amino acids. The CDR3 loop reads CASSRGQGEGYTF. DNA of the CDR3: TGTGCCAGCTCACGGGGACAGGGGGAAGGCTACACCTTC.

The chain combines TRBV19 with TRBJ2-1; the D gene is possibly TRBD2 (6 bases). This CDR3 contains 16 residues. V was pared by 6 bases and J by 2 bases, with 17 bases between. Germline CDR1 LNHDA, CDR2 SQIVND (reference sequence). CDR3 in DNA: TGTGCCAGTAGCACCCACGCGGCGGGAACCTACAATGAGCAGTTCTTC. This sequence encodes CASSTHAAGTYNEQFF.